This T cell receptor beta chain was obtained from a study of blood T cell repertoires in COVID-19. Overall study: Samples came from the United States, Italy and Spain, spanning acute and convalescent COVID-19. PBMCs, B-cell-depleted T cells, or T cells provided the cDNA or gDNA that made up the material.

Under the authors' procedure: Quantification of nucleated cells was approximated via reference gene primer amplification. Using immunoSEQ multiplex PCR, the repertoire was profiled, and TCRdb retains in-frame clones only, with some absent. The DNA gave D and trimming, while V, J and clone size come from that table. The data contain more than 85,000 clones, roughly four fifths of them singletons. The receptor's source is a human donor in a cohort sampled during active COVID-19. Sequences were obtained from peripheral blood.

The CDR3 region has the DNA TGTGCCAGTAGTGACAGCCGGGACAGAAACCCCCAGCATTTT. This gives the protein CASSDSRDRNPQHF. The chain recombines TRBV19 with TRBJ1-5; 7 nucleotides agree with TRBD1. The germline V gene encodes CDR1 LNHDA and CDR2 SQIVND (reference sequence). Unmatched junction bases numbered 11, after V lost 5 bases and J lost 10 bases. The CDR3 is 14 amino acids. Together with reference TRBV19 and TRBJ1-5, the CDR3 gives the full variable domain: DGGITQSPKYLFRKEGQNVTLSCEQNLNHDAMYWYRQDPGQGLRLIYYSQIVNDFQKGDIAEGYSVSREKKESFPLTVTSAQKNPTAFYLCASSDSRDRNPQHFGDGTRLSIL.